This TCR beta chain comes out of a study of T cell clonality in common variable immunodeficiency. Study-wide results and limits: Fewer deletions and N-nucleotide insertions were reportedly seen in common variable immunodeficiency TCR beta sequences.

Worth noting for this clone: Antigen unknown. The read terminates 3 residues before the CDR3 end, so the remaining end is supplied by the germline J gene.

Trimming took off 1 base at V and 1 base at J, with 21 bases between the two ends. The germline CDR1 and CDR2 sequences are GTSNPN and SVGIG (reference sequence). The CDR3 runs to 18 residues. Generated by immunoSEQ multiplex PCR, the TCRdb table keeps only in-frame clones and is missing some. In total the sample includes approximately 38,000 clones, none of them seen once. The chain links TRBV30 to TRBJ2-3, with D tentatively TRBD2 (7 bases). The sequence came from a human donor with common variable immunodeficiency. The sample consisted of peripheral blood mononuclear cells. The DNA read from the CDR3 is TGTGCCTGGAGTGCCATACGGGCGGGGGCCTTTGGCACAGATACG. As protein: CAWSAIRAGAFGTDT. The entire CDR3 protein is CAWSAIRAGAFGTDTQYF.